The present entry profiles one T cell receptor (beta chain) with its context. Its antigen is unknown. RNA transcripts served as the template for amplifying TCR beta CDR3 regions. With the HTBI primer set, the TCR CDR3 went through a first round of RT-PCR. TCRdb redid the calling of the multiplex PCR reads with MiXCR, one entry per CDR3 protein. The sample contains just over 550,000 distinct CDR3 sequences, around 45% of which appear only once. An absence of ophthalmopathy progression within 18 months meant stable Graves' hyperthyroidism. Researchers barred patients who had uncontrolled infection, other autoimmune disease, pregnancy or lactation. This record comes from a study of T cells in Graves' hyperthyroidism and ophthalmopathy. Study conclusions and caveats: Peripheral blood also featured most of the thyroid clonotypes expanded above 0.001. The authors' 13 V-J model separated ophthalmopathy from stable hyperthyroidism.

Trimming removed 7 bases from V and 0 bases from J, with 13 bases in between. CDR3 length: 13 residues. Germline CDR1 reads DFQATT; CDR2 reads SNEGSKA (reference sequence). The chain is built from TRBV20-1 and TRBJ2-7; D gene ambiguous. Sequencing was done on a sample of peripheral blood or thyroid tissue (not recorded which). The clonotype originates from a woman aged 18-29 years with Graves' hyperthyroidism. CDR3 DNA sequence: TGCAGTGTACGGGCCCCAAGCTCCTACGAGCAGTACTTC. Protein sequence: CSVRAPSSYEQYF.